The clone carrying this T cell receptor beta chain was observed a few times. Healthy Caucasian individuals from Russia aged 6 to 90 were enrolled as donors. This sample is part of a study of blood T cells in healthy people across ages. Germline V CDR1 and CDR2: MNHEY, SMNVEV (reference sequence). CDR3 length: 16 residues. Deletions cut 5 bases from V and 3 bases from J, with 16 bases between. It was with a sample-barcoded 5' primer and a J-beta primer mix that a second PCR of about 6 to 11 cycles was run. TCRdb itself ran the 5' RACE reads through MiXCR, one entry per CDR3 protein. Found here are approximately 780,000 distinct CDR3 sequences, around 24% of them singletons; the top ten hold about 3%. These sequences were also reported in another study, on T cells of mothers and their children. That study adds: Similar effects of thymic selection on TCR recombination output were recorded in related and unrelated pairs.

The source material was blood. The chain couples TRBV27 to TRBJ2-2; D perhaps matches TRBD1 (6 bases). The source of this sequence is a boy between 10 and 17 years old in good health. CDR3 in amino acids: CASSIYKTGHTGELFF. CDR3 DNA: TGTGCCAGCAGTATCTATAAGACAGGCCACACCGGGGAGCTGTTTTTT.